These 20 T cell receptor beta chains originate from one sample sequenced in a study of CD8+ T cells in alopecia areata. As the sequencing template, cDNA was produced by extracting RNA and reverse transcribing it. TCRdb's table, derived via immunoSEQ multiplex PCR, lists solely in-frame clones and lacks some. In the table there are 150,000 to 200,000 clones, roughly 60% of which are singletons. The sample's treatment: oral pan-JAK inhibitor, 5-10 mg twice daily. The sequencing here drew on CD4+ T cells sorted from blood, taken at week 24, from a patient treated with tofacitinib. Every receptor here comes from a human donor with alopecia areata.

This sequence joins TRBV11-2 and TRBJ2-5; the match to TRBD2 covers 10 bases. Trimming at V came to 1 base and at J to 1 base, leaving 6 bases not matched to a gene. This CDR3 is built from 17 residues. Germline CDR1 and CDR2: SGHAT and FQNNGV. The CDR3 region has the DNA TGTGCCAGCAGCTTAGTCCCGGCTAGCGGGGGCCAAGAGACCCAGTACTTC. This translates into CASSLVPASGGQETQYF.

This rearrangement joins TRBV29-1 to TRBJ2-3; TRBD1 aligns across 7 bases. The CDR3 sequence is 14 residues long. The V gene's germline CDR1 is SQVTM and CDR2 ANQGSEA. The trim removed 4 bases at V and 6 bases at J, leaving 10 bases unmatched. CDR3 sequence (DNA): TGCAGCGTTGCAGGGGGTCTGATAGGGGATACGCAGTATTTT. It yields the protein CSVAGGLIGDTQYF.

This clone was detected a few times. V usage is TRBV19 and J usage is TRBJ2-6, with D uncertain. Between the trimmed V and J ends, which lost 9 bases and 5 bases, there was a span of 26 bases. The CDR3 consists of 18 residues. From germline, CDR1 is LNHDA and CDR2 SQIVND (reference sequence). This CDR3 is CASSPIPTSSLRANVLTF. The DNA of the CDR3 is TGTGCCAGCTCGCCTATCCCTACGTCCTCCCTAAGGGCCAACGTCCTGACTTTC.

The chain recombines TRBV7-2 with TRBJ2-3; 9 nucleotides agree with TRBD1. Germline-derived CDR1 and CDR2 are SGHTA and FQGNSA. CDR3 length: 13 residues. Trimming took 4 bases from V and 4 from J; bases not matched to a gene: 0. The CDR3 DNA sequence: TGTGCCAGCAGCTGGGACAGGGCAGATACGCAGTATTTT. Translation: CASSWDRADTQYF.

This chain uses TRBV25-1 with TRBJ1-1, with unresolved D. This CDR3 is built from 14 residues. CDR1 is MGHDK, CDR2 SYGVNS, per germline. Trimming cost V 3 bases and J 3 bases, with 11 bases left between them. This CDR3 is CASSDDPGYTEAFF. CDR3 DNA: TGTGCCAGCAGTGATGACCCAGGATACACTGAAGCTTTCTTT. Looking up the rest from reference TRBV25-1 and TRBJ1-1 gives the full variable domain: EADIYQTPRYLVIGTGKKITLECSQTMGHDKMYWYQQDPGMELHLIHYSYGVNSTEKGDLSSESTVSRIRTEHFPLTLESARPSHTSQYLCASSDDPGYTEAFFGQGTRLTVV.

The chain uses TRBV2 and TRBJ1-5; TRBD1 is a possible D gene (5 bases). V lost 6 bases and J 0 bases, leaving 12 bases between the germline ends. This CDR3 region has 15 residues. The germline V gene encodes CDR1 SNHLY and CDR2 FYNNEI. CDR3 protein: CASSTSRASNQPQHF. CDR3 coding DNA: TGTGCCAGCAGCACGAGCAGGGCTAGCAATCAGCCCCAGCATTTT.

The chain has TRBV29-1 and TRBJ2-5; weak D call: TRBD2 (6 bases). The CDR3 spans 11 residues. Germline V gene data show CDR1 as SQVTM and CDR2 as ANQGSEA. Trimming removed 4 bases from V and 11 bases from J, with 14 bases in between. CDR3 in DNA: TGCAGCGTTGCCCAGGGAGGAGAGCAGTACTTC. As protein: CSVAQGGEQYF.

This CDR3 is CSVGTATNYGYTF. The CDR3 DNA is TGCAGCGTTGGGACGGCAACAAACTATGGCTACACCTTC. The rearrangement links TRBV29-1 to TRBJ1-2; no clear D gene. The CDR3 sequence is 13 residues long. V lost 4 bases, J lost 2 bases, and 11 bases lay in between. Per the germline V gene, CDR1 is SQVTM and CDR2 is ANQGSEA. The whole variable domain, remainder taken from reference TRBV29-1 and TRBJ1-2, is SAVISQKPSRDICQRGTSLTIQCQVDSQVTMMFWYRQQPGQSLTLIATANQGSEATYESGFVIDKFPISRPNLTFSTLTVSNMSPEDSSIYLCSVGTATNYGYTFGSGTRLTVV.

This clone came up a few times. Germline and junction disagree at one end, which may indicate a read error. The J gene is TRBJ1-1, the V gene TRBV19; no clear D gene. Per the germline V gene, CDR1 is LNHDA and CDR2 is SQIVND (reference sequence). This CDR3 spans 16 amino acids. CDR3 region: CASSILSDTLGGEAFF. As DNA, the CDR3 is TGTGCCAGCAGTATTCTGTCCGACACCCTCGGAGGTGAAGCTTTCTTT. Using reference TRBV19 and TRBJ1-1 for the parts outside the CDR3, the full variable domain is DGGITQSPKYLFRKEGQNVTLSCEQNLNHDAMYWYRQDPGQGLRLIYYSQIVNDFQKGDIAEGYSVSREKKESFPLTVTSAQKNPTAFYLCASSILSDTLGGEAFFGQGTRLTVV.

CDR3 nucleotide sequence: TGTGCCAGCAGCCCACGGGGAGGGCGCGAGCAGTACTTC. This codes for CASSPRGGREQYF. This chain connects TRBV6-4 to TRBJ2-7, with 7 bases fitting TRBD2. The length of the CDR3 is 13 residues. From germline, CDR1 is MRHNA and CDR2 SNTAGT. V was pared by 6 bases and J by 6 bases, with 8 bases of the junction left unmatched.

In its sample, this clone was seen a few times. This CDR3 is CASSNRDRGMNTEAFF. The DNA of the CDR3 is TGTGCCAGCAGCAACCGGGACAGGGGGATGAACACTGAAGCTTTCTTT. The chain links TRBV5-6 to TRBJ1-1, with 11 bases identical to TRBD1. CDR3 length equals 16 residues. After removal of 4 bases from V and 0 bases from J, the junction contained 5 bases not matched to a gene. Looked up from germline, CDR1 is SGHDT and CDR2 is YYEEEE.

About this clone itself: In this CDR3 the conserved last residue, phenylalanine or tryptophan, is missing, so a read error is likely. Because the CDR3's place on the DNA is in doubt, the DNA is left out and the CDR3 is given as listed by TCRdb. This chain connects TRBV9 to TRBJ2-7; the table names TRBD1, a call not compared with the DNA. The CDR3 numbers 13 amino acids, ends counted. Germline V lookup: CDR1 SGDLS, CDR2 YYNGEE. The CDR3 is CASSSKEQGSQFS.

Of note for this clone: Other nucleotide sequences in the sample specify the same CDR3. The chain has TRBV6-1 and TRBJ1-6; possibly TRBD1 for D (6 bases). The CDR3 is 14 residues long. Looked up from germline, CDR1 is MNHNS and CDR2 is SASEGT. Between the trimmed V and J ends, which lost 4 bases and 10 bases, there was a span of 14 bases. The CDR3 DNA reads as TGTGCCAGCAGTGCCTTACAGGGCAAGTCACCCCTCCACTTT. As protein: CASSALQGKSPLHF.

The rearrangement uses TRBV20-1 and TRBJ1-1, with D unclear. This CDR3 region has 11 residues. CDR1 is DFQATT and CDR2 is SNEGSKA in the germline V gene (reference sequence). V gave up 7 bases and J gave up 3 bases, with 9 bases separating them. The CDR3 loop reads CSGALHTEAFF. As DNA, the CDR3 is TGCAGTGGAGCCCTACACACTGAAGCTTTCTTT.

The V and J genes are TRBV30 and TRBJ2-7, with TRBD2 matching over 11 bases. This CDR3 has 14 residues. V was clipped by 0 bases and J by 4 bases; unmatched bases: 2. Germline values: CDR1 GTSNPN, CDR2 SVGIG (reference sequence). The CDR3 DNA sequence: TGTGCCTGGAGTGTGGGGACTAGCGGTTACGAGCAGTACTTC. This encodes CAWSVGTSGYEQYF.

The chain employs TRBV7-2 and TRBJ2-3; the D gene is possibly TRBD1 (5 bases). The CDR3 loop spans 14 amino acids. CDR1 is SGHTA and CDR2 is FQGNSA in the germline V gene. With 7 bases removed from V and 4 bases from J, the gap between germline ends came to 15 bases. CDR3: CASNLGQPPDTQYF. CDR3 nucleotide sequence: TGTGCCAGCAATTTGGGGCAACCCCCAGATACGCAGTATTTT.

The sample holds one count of this clone. The chain combines TRBV4-3 with TRBJ1-2, with 8 bases matching TRBD1. V shed 1 base and J 7 bases; nucleotides not matched to a gene: 8. Germline CDR1 and CDR2: LGHNA and YSLEER. The CDR3 contains 15 residues. CDR3 sequence (DNA): TGCGCCAGCAGCCAAGCGGGCAGGGGGCGCTTTGGCTACACCTTC. It translates to CASSQAGRGRFGYTF.

This chain connects TRBV12-5 to TRBJ2-3; D call uncertain. The CDR3 has 14 residues. Trimming took 2 bases from V and 4 from J, leaving 10 bases between them. Germline CDR1 and CDR2: LGHNT and FRNRAP. The CDR3 loop is CASGLSRVADTQYF. The CDR3 DNA is TGTGCTAGTGGTTTGTCCCGGGTGGCAGATACGCAGTATTTT. Full variable domain (remainder filled in from reference TRBV12-5 and TRBJ2-3): DARVTQTPRHKVTEMGQEVTMRCQPILGHNTVFWYRQTMMQGLELLAYFRNRAPLDDSGMPKDRFSAEMPDATLATLKIQPSEPRDSAVYFCASGLSRVADTQYFGPGTRLTVL.

This clone was seen a handful of times. This sequence joins TRBV29-1 and TRBJ2-2, with D possibly called TRBD1 or TRBD2 (5 bases each). Germline loops: CDR1 SQVTM, CDR2 ANQGSEA. This CDR3 has 16 amino acids. Trimming shortened V by 0 bases and J by 7 bases, and 18 bases separated the two germline ends. CDR3: CSVEDRTWGLNGELFF. For the CDR3, the DNA is TGCAGCGTTGAAGACCGGACCTGGGGGTTGAACGGGGAGCTGTTTTTT.

This clone was seen more than once but under ten times. The rearrangement links TRBV29-1 to TRBJ2-7; 8 nucleotides align to TRBD2. The CDR3 extends over 12 amino acids. V shed 7 bases and J 1 base; nucleotides not matched to a gene: 3. Germline V CDR1 and CDR2: SQVTM, ANQGSEA. The CDR3 protein is CSAGRDSYEQYF. The CDR3 nucleotides are TGCAGCGCCGGGAGGGATTCCTACGAGCAGTACTTC.